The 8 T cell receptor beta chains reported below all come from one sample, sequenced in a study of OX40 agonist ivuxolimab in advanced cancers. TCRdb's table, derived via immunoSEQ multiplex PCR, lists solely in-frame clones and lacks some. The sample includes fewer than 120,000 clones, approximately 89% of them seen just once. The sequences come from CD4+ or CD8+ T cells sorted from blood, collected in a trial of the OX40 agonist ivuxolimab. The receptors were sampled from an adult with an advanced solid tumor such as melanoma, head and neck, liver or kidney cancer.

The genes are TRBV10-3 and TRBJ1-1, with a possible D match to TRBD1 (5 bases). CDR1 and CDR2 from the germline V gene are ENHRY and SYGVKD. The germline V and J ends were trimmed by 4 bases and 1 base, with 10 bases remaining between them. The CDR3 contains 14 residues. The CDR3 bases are TGTGCCATCAGTGTGGACACCGGGAACACTGAAGCTTTCTTT. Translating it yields CAISVDTGNTEAFF.

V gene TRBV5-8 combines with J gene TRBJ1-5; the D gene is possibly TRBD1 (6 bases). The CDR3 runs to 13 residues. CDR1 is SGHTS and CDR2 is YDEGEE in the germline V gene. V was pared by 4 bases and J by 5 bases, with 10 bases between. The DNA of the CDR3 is TGTGCCAGCAGCGCCGACAGGCATCAGCCCCAGCATTTT. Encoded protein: CASSADRHQPQHF.

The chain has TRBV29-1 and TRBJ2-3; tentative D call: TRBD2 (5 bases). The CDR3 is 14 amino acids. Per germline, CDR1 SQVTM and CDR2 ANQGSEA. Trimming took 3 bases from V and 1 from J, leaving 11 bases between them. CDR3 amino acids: CSVDPDGGTDTQYF. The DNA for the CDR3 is TGCAGCGTTGATCCCGACGGGGGCACAGATACGCAGTATTTT.

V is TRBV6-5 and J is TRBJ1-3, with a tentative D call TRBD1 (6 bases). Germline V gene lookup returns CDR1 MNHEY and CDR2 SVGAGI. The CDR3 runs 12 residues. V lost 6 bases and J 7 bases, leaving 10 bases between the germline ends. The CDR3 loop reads CASRQGLNTIYF. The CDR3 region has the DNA TGTGCCAGCAGACAGGGTCTGAACACCATATATTTT.

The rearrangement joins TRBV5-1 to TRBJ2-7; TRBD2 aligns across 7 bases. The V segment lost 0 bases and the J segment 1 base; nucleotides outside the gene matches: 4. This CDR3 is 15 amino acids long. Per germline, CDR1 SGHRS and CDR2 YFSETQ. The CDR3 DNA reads TGCGCCAGCAGCTTGGGGGTAGCGGGTTCCTACGAGCAGTACTTC. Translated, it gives CASSLGVAGSYEQYF.

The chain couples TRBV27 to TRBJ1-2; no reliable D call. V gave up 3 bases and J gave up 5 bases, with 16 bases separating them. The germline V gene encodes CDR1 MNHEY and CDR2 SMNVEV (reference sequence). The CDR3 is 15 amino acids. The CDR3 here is CASSFRKGYDYGYTF. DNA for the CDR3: TGTGCCAGCAGTTTTCGGAAAGGGTATGATTATGGCTACACCTTC.

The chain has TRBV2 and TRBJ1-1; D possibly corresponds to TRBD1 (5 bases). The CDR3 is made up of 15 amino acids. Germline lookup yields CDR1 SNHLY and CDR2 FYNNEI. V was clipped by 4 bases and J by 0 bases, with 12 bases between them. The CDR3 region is CASSVQGTMNTEAFF. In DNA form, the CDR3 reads TGTGCCAGCAGTGTCCAGGGAACCATGAACACTGAAGCTTTCTTT.

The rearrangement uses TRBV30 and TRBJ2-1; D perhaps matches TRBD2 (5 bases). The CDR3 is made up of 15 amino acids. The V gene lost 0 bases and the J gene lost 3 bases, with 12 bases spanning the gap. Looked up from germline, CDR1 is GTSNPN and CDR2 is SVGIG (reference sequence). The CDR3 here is CAWSVGQDFYNEQFF. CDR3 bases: TGTGCCTGGAGTGTTGGGCAGGACTTCTACAATGAGCAGTTCTTC.